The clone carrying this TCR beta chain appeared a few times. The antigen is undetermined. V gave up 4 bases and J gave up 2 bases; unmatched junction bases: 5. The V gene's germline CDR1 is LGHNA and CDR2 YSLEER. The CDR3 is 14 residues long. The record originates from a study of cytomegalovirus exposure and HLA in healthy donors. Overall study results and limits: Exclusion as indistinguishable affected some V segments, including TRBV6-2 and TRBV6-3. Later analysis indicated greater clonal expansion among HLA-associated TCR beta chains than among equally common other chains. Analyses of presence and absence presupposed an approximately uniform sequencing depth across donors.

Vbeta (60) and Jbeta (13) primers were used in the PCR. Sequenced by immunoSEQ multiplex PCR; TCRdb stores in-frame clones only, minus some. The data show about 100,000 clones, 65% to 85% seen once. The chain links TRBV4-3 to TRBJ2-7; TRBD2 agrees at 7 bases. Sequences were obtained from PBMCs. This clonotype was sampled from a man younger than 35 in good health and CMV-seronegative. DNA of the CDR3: TGCGCCAGCAGCCCCGGACTAGGGCCCTACGAGCAGTACTTC. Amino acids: CASSPGLGPYEQYF.